Listed here are 24 T cell receptor beta chains from one sample, sequenced in a study of vaccination effects on CD4 cells after COVID-19. These receptors' targets are unknown. Measured with immunoSEQ multiplex PCR; TCRdb has only the in-frame clones, and not every one. Of 20,000 to 30,000 clones listed, over 70% are singletons. Sequencing was preceded by expansion of antigen-specific CD4+ T cells with viral peptide pools in the ViraFEST assay. Culture lasted 10 days before CD4+ T cell isolation. In the vaccine recipients, nucleocapsid antibodies were negative and there was no prior SARS-CoV-2 infection. The sample was CD4+ T cells from PBMCs cultured with HCoV-NL63 spike peptides, taken before COVID-19 vaccination. All receptors derive from a human donor who received a COVID-19 vaccine.

The V and J genes are TRBV19 and TRBJ2-1; no clear D gene. The CDR3 loop spans 15 amino acids. The germline V gene encodes CDR1 LNHDA and CDR2 SQIVND (reference sequence). Trimming took 9 bases from V and 2 from J, leaving 17 bases between them. This CDR3 is CASSATASTYNEQFF. The CDR3 DNA reads TGTGCCAGCAGTGCAACAGCTTCAACCTACAATGAGCAGTTCTTC. Full variable domain (rest looked up from reference TRBV19 and TRBJ2-1): DGGITQSPKYLFRKEGQNVTLSCEQNLNHDAMYWYRQDPGQGLRLIYYSQIVNDFQKGDIAEGYSVSREKKESFPLTVTSAQKNPTAFYLCASSATASTYNEQFFGPGTRLTVL.

This clone was found a few times. V and J are TRBV7-9 and TRBJ2-3, with a tentative D call TRBD2 (5 bases). The germline V and J ends were trimmed by 1 base and 6 bases, with 17 bases remaining between them. The length of the CDR3 is 16 residues. Germline V gene sequence: CDR1 SEHNR, CDR2 FQNEAQ (reference sequence). The CDR3 sequence is CASSLGNRGAKDTQYF. The CDR3 DNA reads TGTGCCAGCAGCTTAGGTAACCGGGGAGCTAAGGATACGCAGTATTTT.

CDR3 coding DNA: TGCGCCAGCAGCCCTCGGGACAGGGTCTATGGCTACACCTTC. Amino acid sequence: CASSPRDRVYGYTF. This sequence joins TRBV5-1 and TRBJ1-2, with 9 positions matching TRBD1. The CDR3 runs 14 residues. Trimming took 4 bases from V and 4 from J; bases not matched to a gene: 5. Looked up from germline, CDR1 is SGHRS and CDR2 is YFSETQ.

The chain employs TRBV12-5 and TRBJ1-6; 7 positions match TRBD1. Germline V CDR1 and CDR2: LGHNT, FRNRAP. CDR3 length: 16 amino acids. Trimming took 6 bases from V and 7 from J; bases not matched to a gene: 12. The CDR3 DNA is TGTGCTAGTGGCCCCGGGGGACAGAGGCAAAATTCACCCCTCCACTTT. It is translated as CASGPGGQRQNSPLHF.

The sample holds a few counts of this clone. The chain has TRBV25-1 and TRBJ1-6, with 9 nucleotides matching TRBD1. Germline V gene data show CDR1 as MGHDK and CDR2 as SYGVNS. This CDR3 spans 15 amino acids. With V trimmed by 6 bases and J by 7 bases, 7 bases remained unmatched. CDR3 in amino acids: CASSTTGTGNSPLHF. As DNA, the CDR3 is TGTGCCAGCAGCACCACCGGGACAGGGAATTCACCCCTCCACTTT.

In this sample, this clone turned up a few times. V gene TRBV6-5 combines with J gene TRBJ1-6; 8 nucleotides match TRBD1. The germline V gene has CDR1 MNHEY and CDR2 SVGAGI. Trimming cost V 6 bases and J 9 bases; bases outside gene matches: 7. This CDR3 is built from 14 residues. In nucleotides, the CDR3 is TGTGCCAGCAGGCCGGACAGGGCGAGTTCACCCCTCCACTTT. Residues: CASRPDRASSPLHF.

This chain uses TRBV7-8 with TRBJ1-1, with 10 nucleotides matching TRBD1. In germline, CDR1 is SGHVS, CDR2 FQNEAQ. The V segment lost 6 bases and the J segment 7 bases; nucleotides outside the gene matches: 8. The length of the CDR3 is 14 residues. The CDR3 DNA reads as TGTGCCAGCAGTCAGCCGGGACAGGGGAATGAAGCTTTCTTT. Protein: CASSQPGQGNEAFF.

The gene calls are TRBV9 and TRBJ2-6, with a weak D call TRBD2 (6 bases). CDR3 length equals 16 residues. V was clipped by 2 bases and J by 5 bases, with 14 bases between them. Germline values: CDR1 SGDLS, CDR2 YYNGEE. The CDR3 is CASSVSSGGRANVLTF. CDR3 nucleotide sequence: TGTGCCAGCAGCGTGAGTTCTGGCGGGAGGGCCAACGTCCTGACTTTC.

The chain's CDR3 is CASSLQLNTEAFF. The DNA for the CDR3 is TGTGCCAGCAGCTTACAGCTGAACACTGAAGCTTTCTTT. This rearrangement joins TRBV7-9 to TRBJ1-1; D is uncertain. The CDR3 has 13 amino acids. The germline gives CDR1 SEHNR, CDR2 FQNEAQ (reference sequence). V lost 2 bases and J 0 bases, leaving 4 bases between the germline ends. Filled out from reference TRBV7-9 and TRBJ1-1, the complete variable domain reads DTGVSQNPRHKITKRGQNVTFRCDPISEHNRLYWYRQTLGQGPEFLTYFQNEAQLEKSRLLSDRFSAERPKGSFSTLEIQRTEQGDSAMYLCASSLQLNTEAFFGQGTRLTVV.

This rearrangement joins TRBV19 to TRBJ2-5; tentatively, D is TRBD1 (8 bases). The CDR3 extends over 15 amino acids. Germline V gene lookup returns CDR1 LNHDA and CDR2 SQIVND (reference sequence). The V and J ends lost 3 bases and 5 bases respectively, with 16 bases between them. The CDR3 DNA reads as TGTGCCAGTAGTATGACAGGGGAGGGTGTGGAGACCCAGTACTTC. This translates into CASSMTGEGVETQYF.

The chain carries TRBV11-2 and TRBJ1-1, with D uncertain. Trimming shortened V by 7 bases and J by 0 bases, and 15 bases separated the two germline ends. Germline V lookup: CDR1 SGHAT, CDR2 FQNNGV. This CDR3 has 15 amino acids. The chain's CDR3 is CASTPQTTMNTEAFF. CDR3 DNA sequence: TGTGCCAGCACCCCGCAAACGACGATGAACACTGAAGCTTTCTTT.

The rearrangement joins TRBV3-1 (or the pseudogene TRBV3-2) to TRBJ1-6; a possible D gene is TRBD1 (5 bases). The CDR3 totals 14 residues. V was pared by 4 bases and J by 7 bases, with 11 bases between. Germline CDR1 and CDR2: LGHDT and YNNKEL (reference sequence). DNA of the CDR3: TGTGCCAGCAGCCCACAGGCCGCAAATTCACCCCTCCACTTT. The encoded protein is CASSPQAANSPLHF.

The rearrangement links TRBV25-1 to TRBJ2-1; D gene uncertain. This CDR3 comprises 15 residues. Germline-derived CDR1 and CDR2 are MGHDK and SYGVNS. Trimming took off 6 bases at V and 3 bases at J, with 15 bases between the two ends. CDR3 amino acids: CASRPTRVVYNEQFF. In DNA form, the CDR3 reads TGTGCCAGCAGACCCACAAGGGTGGTCTACAATGAGCAGTTCTTC.

The chain carries TRBV5-1 and TRBJ1-4; D remains unclear. Trimming took 5 bases from V and 3 from J, leaving 2 bases between them. Germline CDR1 reads SGHRS; CDR2 reads YFSETQ. CDR3 length: 11 residues. Here the CDR3 reads CASRANEKLFF. The CDR3 region has the DNA TGCGCCAGCAGGGCTAATGAAAAACTGTTTTTT. The full variable domain, in which reference TRBV5-1 and TRBJ1-4 provide the parts outside the CDR3, is KAGVTQTPRYLIKTRGQQVTLSCSPISGHRSVSWYQQTPGQGLQFLFEYFSETQRNKGNFPGRFSGRQFSNSRSEMNVSTLELGDSALYLCASRANEKLFFGSGTQLSVL.

CDR3 amino acids: CASSESGGSGYTF. In DNA, the CDR3 is TGTGCCAGCAGTGAGTCAGGAGGAAGTGGCTACACCTTC. The genes are TRBV2 and TRBJ1-2; no definite D call. Germline V gene data show CDR1 as SNHLY and CDR2 as FYNNEI. V gave up 3 bases and J gave up 7 bases, with 12 bases separating them. CDR3 length: 13 amino acids. Based on the CDR3 plus reference TRBV2 and TRBJ1-2, the full variable domain is EPEVTQTPSHQVTQMGQEVILRCVPISNHLYFYWYRQILGQKVEFLVSFYNNEISEKSEIFDDQFSVERPDGSNFTLKIRSTKLEDSAMYFCASSESGGSGYTFGSGTRLTVV.

There are a few counts of this clone. The chain carries TRBV29-1 and TRBJ1-2, with D unresolved. The CDR3 loop spans 12 amino acids. CDR1 and CDR2 (germline): SQVTM, ANQGSEA. The CDR3 nucleotides read TGCACCATTCAGTCCTTTGGGTATGGCTACACCTTC. Its protein product is CTIQSFGYGYTF.

This clone was seen a single time. V usage is TRBV30 and J usage is TRBJ2-3; D possibly corresponds to TRBD1 (5 bases). V was cut by 2 bases and J by 2 bases, with 11 bases left in between. Per the germline V gene, CDR1 is GTSNPN and CDR2 is SVGIG (reference sequence). The CDR3 covers 14 residues. Here the CDR3 reads CAWSLGPSTDTQYF. CDR3 nucleotide sequence: TGTGCCTGGAGTTTGGGGCCCTCCACAGATACGCAGTATTTT.

This clone was recorded once. The chain has TRBV6-5 and TRBJ2-5; D is unclear. V lost 6 bases, J lost 2 bases, and 13 bases lay in between. The CDR3 covers 14 residues. CDR1 MNHEY and CDR2 SVGAGI come from the germline V gene. CDR3 DNA sequence: TGTGCCAGCAGAATCTGGACGGATCAAGAGACCCAGTACTTC. Encoded protein: CASRIWTDQETQYF.

This clone has only one observation. This rearrangement joins TRBV12-3 or TRBV12-4 to TRBJ1-4; tentative D call: TRBD1 (5 bases). The CDR3 runs to 13 residues. V shed 6 bases and J shed 12 bases, with 17 bases lying between them. The CDR3 nucleotides read TGTGCCAGCAGCCAACAACCGACAGTTCAACTGTTTTTT. This translates into CASSQQPTVQLFF.

The V and J genes are TRBV21-1 and TRBJ1-1. TRBV21-1 has pseudogene status. CDR3 size: 15 residues. The CDR3 sequence is CASSPKPFKNTEAFF. CDR3 DNA sequence: TGTGCCAGCAGCCCCAAGCCGTTTAAGAACACTGAAGCTTTCTTT.

In its sample, this clone was seen once. The gene calls are TRBV27 and TRBJ2-1; 9 bases are a match to TRBD1. From germline, CDR1 is MNHEY and CDR2 SMNVEV (reference sequence). The junction had 2 bases not matched to a gene; V was cut back by 6 bases and J by 2 bases. The CDR3 has 14 amino acids. The CDR3: CASRWTGAYNEQFF. CDR3 in DNA: TGTGCCAGCAGATGGACAGGGGCCTACAATGAGCAGTTCTTC.

This chain joins TRBV2 and TRBJ1-6; TRBD1 might be the D (5 bases). The CDR3 length is 13 residues. The germline V gene has CDR1 SNHLY and CDR2 FYNNEI. V dropped 6 bases and J dropped 7 bases, with 10 bases sitting between them. The CDR3 region is CASRREGNSPLHF. For the CDR3, the DNA is TGTGCCAGCAGGCGGGAGGGGAATTCACCCCTCCACTTT. Variable domain in full (rest from reference TRBV2 and TRBJ1-6): EPEVTQTPSHQVTQMGQEVILRCVPISNHLYFYWYRQILGQKVEFLVSFYNNEISEKSEIFDDQFSVERPDGSNFTLKIRSTKLEDSAMYFCASRREGNSPLHFGNGTRLTVT.

The chain combines TRBV10-3 with TRBJ1-1, with 8 nucleotides matching TRBD1. This CDR3 region has 13 residues. Germline V gene lookup returns CDR1 ENHRY and CDR2 SYGVKD. The J segment lost 7 bases and the V segment lost 3 bases, leaving 4 bases of the junction unmatched. CDR3 coding DNA: TGTGCCATCAGTGACGCGGGGACAGGTGAAGCTTTCTTT. Translated: CAISDAGTGEAFF.

This CDR3 reads CASGTGGSDEKLFF. The DNA of the CDR3 is TGCGCCAGCGGAACAGGGGGGAGTGATGAAAAACTGTTTTTT. This chain connects TRBV5-1 to TRBJ1-4, with 8 nucleotides matching TRBD1. This CDR3 is 14 amino acids long. The V segment lost 7 bases and the J segment 6 bases; nucleotides outside the gene matches: 8. Per the germline V gene, CDR1 is SGHRS and CDR2 is YFSETQ.